These 29 T cell receptor beta chains came from one sample sequenced in a study of T cell responses to AZD1222 COVID-19 vaccine (dated by TCRdb to the early 2020s). The library relied on the immunoSEQ multiplex PCR assay. TCRdb's version of the immuneACCESS table is confined to in-frame rearrangements and falls short of the full clone set. An unresolved V gene accounts for under half of the shortfall where checked; the remainder is of unknown origin. For this sample there are approximately 74,000 clones; over 80% appear just once. Around 3% of the sample rests with the top ten. The meaning of the sample's time point label: baseline before first vaccination. The sequencing used peripheral blood, collected on day 0 of AZD1222 vaccination. The receptors shown here come from an adult in good health.

The CDR3 DNA follows: TGTGCCAGCAGCGGAGGGACAGGGTCCTTCTTCTACGAGCAGTACTTC. Residues: CASSGGTGSFFYEQYF. The rearrangement links TRBV14 to TRBJ2-7, with 9 bases aligning to TRBD1. The V and J ends lost 5 bases and 3 bases, in that order; junction bases with no gene match: 11. The CDR3 loop spans 16 amino acids. CDR1 SGHDN and CDR2 FVKESK come from the germline V gene.

This clone was seen more than once but under ten times. The CDR3, as DNA: TGTGCCAGCAGTTCCGGGAACACTGAAGCTTTCTTT. It yields the protein CASSSGNTEAFF. J is TRBJ1-1 and V is TRBV12-3 or TRBV12-4; D gene unclear. The ends were cut back, 4 bases at V and 1 base at J, with 4 bases in the middle. The CDR3 is 12 residues long.

J is TRBJ2-7 and V is TRBV5-4; TRBD2 matches 8 bases. CDR1 is SGHNT, CDR2 YYREEE, per germline (reference sequence). The V gene end was trimmed by 1 base and the J gene end by 3 bases; junction bases not matched to a gene: 3. This CDR3 is built from 14 residues. In nucleotides, the CDR3 is TGTGCCAGCAGCTTGTCTCTAGCGGGCTACGAGCAGTACTTC. This sequence encodes CASSLSLAGYEQYF.

This chain connects TRBV6-2 or TRBV6-3 to TRBJ2-3; weak D call: TRBD1 (6 bases). CDR3 size: 14 residues. Trimming removed 4 bases at V and 2 bases at J, with 10 bases between. CDR1 is MNHEY and CDR2 is SVGEGT in the germline V gene. CDR3 sequence reads: CASSSRGATDTQYF. The CDR3 coding sequence is TGTGCCAGCAGTTCCAGGGGAGCCACAGATACGCAGTATTTT.

This clone was recorded once. The chain joins TRBV7-9 to TRBJ2-3; the D is unclear. The CDR3 sequence is 13 residues long. The V gene lost 5 bases and the J gene lost 3 bases, with 9 bases spanning the gap. Germline CDR1 SEHNR, CDR2 FQNEAQ (reference sequence). The CDR3: CASSAAQTDTQYF. Written as DNA, the CDR3 is TGTGCCAGCAGCGCGGCACAGACAGATACGCAGTATTTT.

The V call is TRBV12-5, the J call TRBJ1-4; D unresolved. Germline V CDR1 and CDR2: LGHNT, FRNRAP. The V end lost 5 bases, the J end lost 1 base, and 14 bases lay between the germline ends. The CDR3 is 16 amino acids. CDR3 coding DNA: TGTGCTAGTGGTCCGACCCTCAGTTTAACTAATGAAAAACTGTTTTTT. It encodes CASGPTLSLTNEKLFF.

The rearrangement uses TRBV13 and TRBJ1-1; TRBD1 matches at 7 bases. The CDR3 is 15 residues long. The trim removed 3 bases at V and 1 base at J, leaving 5 bases unmatched. Germline CDR1 reads PRHDT; CDR2 reads FYEKMQ (reference sequence). In DNA, the CDR3 is TGTGCCAGCAGCTTGCCAGGGGGTGCGAACACTGAAGCTTTCTTT. Translating it yields CASSLPGGANTEAFF.

For this clone: The same CDR3 is also encoded by other DNA sequences in this sample. The J gene is TRBJ1-1, the V gene TRBV5-4; D gene unclear. Germline-derived CDR1 and CDR2 are SGHNT and YYREEE (reference sequence). CDR3 length: 13 residues. V lost 0 bases and J lost 1, with 4 bases in between. The CDR3 loop is CASSLGGNTEAFF. Written as DNA, the CDR3 is TGTGCCAGCAGCTTGGGCGGGAACACTGAAGCTTTCTTT.

The CDR3 DNA reads as TGTGCCAGCAGTCTCAGGGGCGGGGAAAAAGCTTTCTTT. Residues: CASSLRGGEKAFF. The chain has TRBV6-6 and TRBJ1-1; the D gene is possibly TRBD1 (6 bases). The V end lost 5 bases, the J end lost 9 bases, and 16 bases lay between the germline ends. CDR1 is MNHNY, CDR2 SVGAGI, per germline (reference sequence). This CDR3 contains 13 residues.

V gene TRBV29-1 combines with J gene TRBJ2-7, with TRBD2 identical over 9 bases. V trimming: 5 bases; J trimming: 3 bases; junction bases outside the gene matches: 2. The CDR3 length is 12 residues. Germline CDR1 and CDR2: SQVTM and ANQGSEA. The CDR3 protein is CSVYSGGYEQYF. CDR3 bases: TGCAGCGTTTATAGCGGGGGCTACGAGCAGTACTTC.

The chain joins TRBV18 to TRBJ1-1; the D gene is possibly TRBD1 (6 bases). Germline V gives CDR1 KGHSH, CDR2 LQKENI. The CDR3 spans 16 residues. Trimming removed 1 base from V and 1 base from J, with 13 bases in between. The CDR3 protein is CASSPLQGRGNTEAFF. CDR3 in DNA: TGTGCCAGCTCACCACTACAGGGAAGAGGGAACACTGAAGCTTTCTTT.

The chain has TRBV6-2 or TRBV6-3 and TRBJ1-5; D is uncertain. The CDR3 loop spans 17 amino acids. From germline, CDR1 is MNHEY and CDR2 SVGEGT. Trimming left V 2 bases short and J 1 base short, with 15 bases between. CDR3 sequence (DNA): TGTGCCAGCAGTTACCATCCGGGAGAGGGAAGCAATCAGCCCCAGCATTTT. This encodes CASSYHPGEGSNQPQHF.

This clone was detected only once. V gene TRBV9 combines with J gene TRBJ2-1; TRBD2 is a possible D gene (6 bases). CDR1 and CDR2 from the germline V gene are SGDLS and YYNGEE. There are 15 residues in the CDR3. Trimming stripped 3 bases from V and 3 bases from J, with 13 bases between. The CDR3 region is CASSGGTDYYNEQFF. CDR3 nucleotide sequence: TGTGCCAGCAGCGGCGGGACTGACTACTACAATGAGCAGTTCTTC. Drawing the rest from reference TRBV9 and TRBJ2-1, the complete variable domain is DSGVTQTPKHLITATGQRVTLRCSPRSGDLSVYWYQQSLDQGLQFLIQYYNGEERAKGNILERFSAQQFPDLHSELNLSSLELGDSALYFCASSGGTDYYNEQFFGPGTRLTVL.

This chain uses TRBV30 with TRBJ2-1; 9 bases fit TRBD2. The CDR3 covers 15 residues. CDR1 and CDR2 (germline): GTSNPN, SVGIG (reference sequence). The V and J ends lost 3 bases and 7 bases, in that order; junction bases with no gene match: 10. The CDR3 spells CAWRPLGGGVNEQFF. The CDR3 DNA reads TGTGCCTGGAGGCCCCTAGGCGGGGGGGTTAATGAGCAGTTCTTC.

This clone was seen a few times. V is TRBV11-3 and J is TRBJ2-7, with D unclear. Trimming cost V 5 bases and J 0 bases, with 14 bases left between them. This CDR3 is 15 amino acids long. Germline CDR1 reads SGHNT; CDR2 reads YENEEA. For the CDR3, the DNA is TGTGCCAGCAGCCGCCAGTTCGGACCCTCCTACGAGCAGTACTTC. It is translated as CASSRQFGPSYEQYF.

There are a few counts of this clone. This CDR3 is also generated by other DNA sequences in the sample. The chain uses TRBV18 and TRBJ2-3; perhaps TRBD2 as D (6 bases). V was clipped by 3 bases and J by 4 bases, with 8 bases between them. The CDR3 contains 13 residues. CDR1 is KGHSH and CDR2 is LQKENI in the germline V gene. The CDR3 DNA follows: TGTGCCAGCTCACCCGGGGGACCAGATACGCAGTATTTT. It translates to CASSPGGPDTQYF.

For this clone: Other DNA sequences within the sample encode an identical CDR3. The genes are TRBV19 and TRBJ2-3; D gene uncertain. The germline V gene encodes CDR1 LNHDA and CDR2 SQIVND (reference sequence). V was shortened by 3 bases and J by 2 bases, with 15 bases between the two germline ends. This CDR3 spans 16 amino acids. CDR3 loop: CASSIGSPPSTDTQYF. CDR3 nucleotide sequence: TGTGCCAGTAGTATTGGAAGTCCACCCTCCACAGATACGCAGTATTTT.

The chain has TRBV7-9 and TRBJ2-4, with 7 bases matching TRBD2. This CDR3 contains 15 residues. V trimming: 4 bases; J trimming: 5 bases; junction bases outside the gene matches: 8. In germline, CDR1 is SEHNR, CDR2 FQNEAQ (reference sequence). The CDR3: CASSSRGRAENIQYF. The CDR3 coding sequence is TGTGCCAGCAGCTCTCGGGGGAGGGCCGAAAACATTCAGTACTTC.

V is TRBV4-2 and J is TRBJ2-7; a possible D gene is TRBD2 (5 bases). V was cut by 1 base and J by 2 bases, with 6 bases left in between. The CDR3 runs to 13 residues. In germline, CDR1 is LGHNA, CDR2 YNFKEQ. CDR3 nucleotide sequence: TGTGCCAGCAGCCAAGGCGGGCCCTACGAGCAGTACTTC. Its protein is CASSQGGPYEQYF.

The chain couples TRBV10-2 to TRBJ2-3; 9 nucleotides agree with TRBD2. CDR3 length: 15 amino acids. Germline CDR1 WSHSY, CDR2 SAAADI. Trimming took 0 bases from V and 4 from J; bases not matched to a gene: 2. This chain's CDR3 is CASSESAGGSDTQYF. DNA for the CDR3: TGCGCCAGCAGTGAGTCAGCGGGGGGTTCAGATACGCAGTATTTT.

The genes are TRBV7-2 and TRBJ2-7; D is perhaps TRBD1 (5 bases). Germline-derived CDR1 and CDR2 are SGHTA and FQGNSA. The V end lost 3 bases, the J end lost 5 bases, and 8 bases lay between the germline ends. The CDR3 is 12 residues long. The CDR3 region has the DNA TGTGCCAGCAGCTTTCTAGGGGACGAGCAGTACTTC. This translates into CASSFLGDEQYF. Full variable domain (missing parts from reference TRBV7-2 and TRBJ2-7): GAGVSQSPSNKVTEKGKDVELRCDPISGHTALYWYRQSLGQGLEFLIYFQGNSAPDKSGLPSDRFSAERTGGSVSTLTIQRTQQEDSAVYLCASSFLGDEQYFGPGTRLTVT.

The chain carries TRBV29-1 and TRBJ2-1; TRBD2 matches at 9 bases. The V gene's germline CDR1 is SQVTM and CDR2 ANQGSEA. The CDR3 spans 16 residues. V trimming: 2 bases; J trimming: 3 bases; junction bases outside the gene matches: 8. CDR3 residues: CSVEPWASGVYNEQFF. For the CDR3, the DNA is TGCAGCGTTGAACCCTGGGCTAGCGGGGTCTACAATGAGCAGTTCTTC.

The rearrangement uses TRBV5-1 and TRBJ2-1; D could derive from TRBD1 or TRBD2 (5 bases each). The CDR3 has 14 amino acids. Germline values: CDR1 SGHRS, CDR2 YFSETQ. Trimming took 3 bases from V and 9 from J, leaving 16 bases between them. Here the CDR3 DNA reads TGCGCCAGCAGCTCCGGGACCCTGGGTGGTGAGCAGTTCTTC. It translates to CASSSGTLGGEQFF.

This clone was found once. This chain connects TRBV27 to TRBJ2-7; 8 bases line up with TRBD1. CDR1 and CDR2 (germline): MNHEY, SMNVEV (reference sequence). V lost 5 bases to trimming and J lost 5 bases; unmatched junction nucleotides: 14. The CDR3 runs to 16 residues. As DNA, the CDR3 is TGTGCCAGCAGTCGACAGGGGTCGGGTTTATGGGACGAGCAGTACTTC. Amino acids: CASSRQGSGLWDEQYF.

Of note for this clone: Other DNA sequences in this sample translate to the same CDR3. The chain is built from TRBV18 and TRBJ2-3; D possibly matches TRBD1 or TRBD2 (6 bases each). With 3 bases removed from V and 4 bases from J, the gap between germline ends came to 8 bases. The CDR3 contains 13 residues. Germline values: CDR1 KGHSH, CDR2 LQKENI. The CDR3 nucleotides read TGTGCCAGCTCACCGGGGGGCCCAGATACGCAGTATTTT. This gives the protein CASSPGGPDTQYF.

The genes are TRBV4-3 and TRBJ2-7; D ambiguous. Germline loops: CDR1 LGHNA, CDR2 YSLEER. The ends were cut back, 4 bases at V and 9 bases at J, with 19 bases in the middle. The CDR3 contains 14 residues. The CDR3 sequence: CASSRTWYIVGQYF. The CDR3 DNA reads TGCGCCAGCAGCCGGACCTGGTACATTGTCGGGCAGTACTTC.

The chain uses TRBV5-4 and TRBJ2-3; 12 nucleotides match TRBD2. Germline-derived CDR1 and CDR2 are SGHNT and YYREEE (reference sequence). Trimming took 4 bases from V and 8 from J; bases not matched to a gene: 17. The CDR3 sequence is 18 residues long. The CDR3 coding sequence is TGTGCCAGCAGCCCCGACGGGCTCGCTAGCGGGAGGGCCTTTACGCAGTATTTT. Its protein product is CASSPDGLASGRAFTQYF.

The chain recombines TRBV7-9 with TRBJ2-5, with 7 bases matching TRBD1. The CDR3 consists of 17 residues. With 0 bases clipped from V and 5 bases from J, the junction kept 12 bases outside the gene matches. The germline V gene encodes CDR1 SEHNR and CDR2 FQNEAQ (reference sequence). The CDR3 reads CASSLASEGALVETQYF. CDR3 DNA sequence: TGTGCCAGCAGCTTAGCCTCCGAGGGGGCGCTGGTGGAGACCCAGTACTTC.

V gene TRBV5-1 combines with J gene TRBJ1-6, with D possibly TRBD1 on 5 matching bases. Per the germline V gene, CDR1 is SGHRS and CDR2 is YFSETQ. Trimming stripped 4 bases from V and 6 bases from J, with 11 bases between. The CDR3 consists of 14 residues. The CDR3 sequence: CASSTGTTNSPLHF. The CDR3 region has the DNA TGCGCCAGCAGCACCGGGACGACTAATTCACCCCTCCACTTT.